The sequence of this TCR beta chain was determined in a study of T-cell memory formation after mild COVID-19. Study overall: The TCR clusters were mostly specific to one donor.

Study-level results: Detection of some responders pre-infection suggested pre-existing cross-reactive memory T cells participated. Among contracting clones, CD4+ were mainly CM/EM and CD8+ enriched in EMRA.

Using its own MiXCR run on the 5' RACE reads, TCRdb lists one record per CDR3 protein. The sample shows more than 400,000 distinct CDR3 sequences, around a sixth of them seen only once. Only a few counts were recorded for this clonotype. Its antigen remains unidentified. The CDR3 totals 18 residues. V dropped 0 bases and J dropped 0 bases, with 15 bases sitting between them. Germline CDR1 reads GTSNPN; CDR2 reads SVGIG (reference sequence). This clonotype was obtained from an adult woman who had mild COVID-19 (a few samples of this study predate the infection). Cell type and time point are not known. The rearrangement joins TRBV30 to TRBJ1-6; TRBD1 is a possible D gene (5 bases). What was sequenced was PBMCs or a T cell subset sorted from them (not recorded which). The CDR3 sequence: CAWSVKAGDSSYNSPLHF. The DNA of the CDR3 is TGTGCCTGGAGTGTAAAAGCGGGAGACAGCTCCTATAATTCACCCCTCCACTTT.